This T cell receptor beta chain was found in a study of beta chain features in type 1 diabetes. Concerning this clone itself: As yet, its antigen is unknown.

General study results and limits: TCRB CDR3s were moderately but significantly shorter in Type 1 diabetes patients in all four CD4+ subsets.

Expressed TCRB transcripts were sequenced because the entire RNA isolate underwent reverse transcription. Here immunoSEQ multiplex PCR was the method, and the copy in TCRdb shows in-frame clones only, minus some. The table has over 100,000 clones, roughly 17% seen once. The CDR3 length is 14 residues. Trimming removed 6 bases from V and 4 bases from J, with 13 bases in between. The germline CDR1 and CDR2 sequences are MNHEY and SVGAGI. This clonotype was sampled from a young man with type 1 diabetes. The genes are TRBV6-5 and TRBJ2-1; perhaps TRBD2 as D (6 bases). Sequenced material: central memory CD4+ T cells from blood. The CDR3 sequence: CASSPGGWYNEQFF. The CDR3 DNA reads TGTGCCAGCAGCCCCGGGGGTTGGTACAATGAGCAGTTCTTC.